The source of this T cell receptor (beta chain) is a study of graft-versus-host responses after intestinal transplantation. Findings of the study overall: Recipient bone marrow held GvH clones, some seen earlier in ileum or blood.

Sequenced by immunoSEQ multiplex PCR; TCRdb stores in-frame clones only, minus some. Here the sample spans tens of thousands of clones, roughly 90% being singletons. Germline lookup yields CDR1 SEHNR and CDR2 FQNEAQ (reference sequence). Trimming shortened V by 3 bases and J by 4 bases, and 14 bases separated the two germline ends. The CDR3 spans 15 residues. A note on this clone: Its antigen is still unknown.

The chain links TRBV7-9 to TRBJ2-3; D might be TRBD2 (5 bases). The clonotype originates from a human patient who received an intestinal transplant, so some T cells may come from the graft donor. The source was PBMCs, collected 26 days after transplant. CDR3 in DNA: TGTGCCAGCAGCTTTCCGGGATCCTTGGCAGATACGCAGTATTTT. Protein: CASSFPGSLADTQYF. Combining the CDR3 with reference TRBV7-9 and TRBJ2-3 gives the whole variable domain DTGVSQNPRHKITKRGQNVTFRCDPISEHNRLYWYRQTLGQGPEFLTYFQNEAQLEKSRLLSDRFSAERPKGSFSTLEIQRTEQGDSAMYLCASSFPGSLADTQYFGPGTRLTVL.